This T cell receptor beta chain comes out of a study of CD8 T cells in Susac syndrome. Random hexamers were used to reverse transcribe an amount of roughly 0.45 to 1 ug RNA. Using its own MiXCR run on the immunoSEQ multiplex PCR reads, TCRdb lists one record per CDR3 protein. The table has approximately 150,000 distinct CDR3 sequences, 80% to 85% seen once. The V gene lost 0 bases and the J gene lost 5 bases, with 5 bases spanning the gap. CDR1 and CDR2 (germline): DFQATT, SNEGSKA (reference sequence). The CDR3 runs 12 residues. The chain joins TRBV20-1 to TRBJ1-5; D not certain. The origin of this receptor is a human donor with multiple sclerosis. The sequenced sample was CD8+ T cells from PBMCs. The chain's CDR3 is CSARDHDQPQHF. The CDR3 DNA sequence: TGCAGTGCTAGAGATCATGATCAGCCCCAGCATTTT.